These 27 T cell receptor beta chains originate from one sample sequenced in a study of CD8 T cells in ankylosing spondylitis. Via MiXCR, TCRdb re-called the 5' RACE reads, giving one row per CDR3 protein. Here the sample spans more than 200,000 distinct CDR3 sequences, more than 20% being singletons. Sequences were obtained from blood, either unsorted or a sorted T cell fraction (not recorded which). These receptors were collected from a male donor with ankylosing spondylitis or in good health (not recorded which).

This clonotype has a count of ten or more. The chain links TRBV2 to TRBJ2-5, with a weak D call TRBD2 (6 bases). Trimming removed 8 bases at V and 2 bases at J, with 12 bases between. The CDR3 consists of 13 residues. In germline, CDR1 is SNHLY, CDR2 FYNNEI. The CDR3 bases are TGTGCCAGCTCTAGCGCCCGTCAAGAGACCCAGTACTTC. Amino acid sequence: CASSSARQETQYF.

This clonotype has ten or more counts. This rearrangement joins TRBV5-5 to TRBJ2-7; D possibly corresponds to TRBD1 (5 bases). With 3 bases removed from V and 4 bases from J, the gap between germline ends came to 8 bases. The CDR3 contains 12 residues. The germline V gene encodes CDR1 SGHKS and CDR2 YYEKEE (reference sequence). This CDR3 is CASSSGQYEQYF. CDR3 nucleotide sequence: TGTGCCAGCAGCTCCGGACAATACGAGCAGTACTTC. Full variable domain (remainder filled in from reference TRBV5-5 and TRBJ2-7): DAGVTQSPTHLIKTRGQQVTLRCSPISGHKSVSWYQQVLGQGPQFIFQYYEKEERGRGNFPDRFSARQFPNYSSELNVNALLLGDSALYLCASSSGQYEQYFGPGTRLTVT.

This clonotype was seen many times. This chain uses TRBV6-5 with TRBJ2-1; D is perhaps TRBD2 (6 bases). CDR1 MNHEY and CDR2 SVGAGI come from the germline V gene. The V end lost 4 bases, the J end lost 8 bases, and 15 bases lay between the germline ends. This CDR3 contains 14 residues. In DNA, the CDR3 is TGTGCCAGCAGTTGGCGGGGCCCCCTCGATGAGCAGTTCTTC. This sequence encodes CASSWRGPLDEQFF.

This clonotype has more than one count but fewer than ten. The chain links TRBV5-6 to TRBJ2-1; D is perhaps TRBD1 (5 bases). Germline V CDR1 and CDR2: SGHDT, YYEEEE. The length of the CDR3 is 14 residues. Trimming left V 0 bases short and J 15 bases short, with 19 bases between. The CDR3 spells CASSLEAGRLGRFF. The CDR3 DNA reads TGTGCCAGCAGCTTGGAAGCAGGGCGTTTGGGTAGGTTCTTC.

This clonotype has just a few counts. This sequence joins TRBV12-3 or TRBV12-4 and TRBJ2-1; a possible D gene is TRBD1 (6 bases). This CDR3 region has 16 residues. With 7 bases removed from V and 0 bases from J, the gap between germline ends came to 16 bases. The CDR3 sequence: CASTGASRGSYNEQFF. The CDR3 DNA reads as TGTGCCAGCACAGGGGCCTCGCGAGGCTCCTACAATGAGCAGTTCTTC.

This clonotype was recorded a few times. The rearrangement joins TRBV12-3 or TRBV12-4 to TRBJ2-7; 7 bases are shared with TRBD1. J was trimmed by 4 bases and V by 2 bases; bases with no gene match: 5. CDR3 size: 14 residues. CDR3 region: CASSLLDREYEQYF. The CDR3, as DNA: TGTGCCAGCAGTTTATTAGACAGGGAGTACGAGCAGTACTTC.

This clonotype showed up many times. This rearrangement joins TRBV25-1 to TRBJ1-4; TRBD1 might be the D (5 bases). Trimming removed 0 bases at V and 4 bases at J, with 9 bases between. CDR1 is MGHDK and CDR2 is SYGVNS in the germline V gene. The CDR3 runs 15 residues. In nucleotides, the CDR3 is TGTGCCAGCAGTGAATATACAGGAAATAATGAAAAACTGTTTTTT. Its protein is CASSEYTGNNEKLFF.

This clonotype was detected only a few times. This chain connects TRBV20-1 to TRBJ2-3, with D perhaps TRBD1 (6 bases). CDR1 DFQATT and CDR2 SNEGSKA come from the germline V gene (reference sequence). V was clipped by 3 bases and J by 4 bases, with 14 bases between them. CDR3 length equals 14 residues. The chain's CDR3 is CSASQGSLADTQYF. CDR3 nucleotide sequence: TGCAGTGCTAGTCAGGGGAGTTTGGCAGATACGCAGTATTTT.

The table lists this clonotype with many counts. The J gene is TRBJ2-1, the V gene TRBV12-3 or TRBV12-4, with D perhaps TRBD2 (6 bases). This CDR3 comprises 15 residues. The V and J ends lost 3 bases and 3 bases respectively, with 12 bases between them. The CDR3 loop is CASSLGGVFYNEQFF. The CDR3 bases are TGTGCCAGCAGTTTGGGCGGGGTTTTCTACAATGAGCAGTTCTTC.

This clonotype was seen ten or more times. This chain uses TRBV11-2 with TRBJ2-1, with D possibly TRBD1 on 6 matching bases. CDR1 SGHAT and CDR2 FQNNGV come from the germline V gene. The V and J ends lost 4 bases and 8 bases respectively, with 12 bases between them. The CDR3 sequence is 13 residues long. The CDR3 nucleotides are TGTGCCAGCAGCTCGGGACATCTAGATGAGCAGTTCTTC. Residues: CASSSGHLDEQFF.

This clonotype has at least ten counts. The CDR3 DNA reads TGCAGCACAAAGCGGGGTACTAGCACAGATACGCAGTATTTT. Encoded protein: CSTKRGTSTDTQYF. The chain recombines TRBV29-1 with TRBJ2-3, with 7 bases that match TRBD2. This CDR3 has 14 amino acids. The V gene end was trimmed by 8 bases and the J gene end by 0 bases; junction bases not matched to a gene: 8. Germline CDR1 reads SQVTM; CDR2 reads ANQGSEA.

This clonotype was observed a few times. The CDR3 here is CASSELAGGPHEQFF. For the CDR3, the DNA is TGTGCCAGCAGTGAATTAGCGGGGGGGCCGCATGAGCAGTTCTTC. The chain combines TRBV6-1 with TRBJ2-1; 11 bases fit TRBD2. The ends lost 2 bases at V and 8 bases at J; junction bases unmatched: 5. CDR1 and CDR2 (germline): MNHNS, SASEGT. This CDR3 is built from 15 residues.

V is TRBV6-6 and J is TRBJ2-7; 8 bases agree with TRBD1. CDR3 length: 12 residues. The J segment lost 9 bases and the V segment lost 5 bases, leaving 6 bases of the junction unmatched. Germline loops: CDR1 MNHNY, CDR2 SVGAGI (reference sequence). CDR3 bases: TGTGCCAGCAGTAAACAACAGGGGGGGCAGTACTTC. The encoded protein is CASSKQQGGQYF.

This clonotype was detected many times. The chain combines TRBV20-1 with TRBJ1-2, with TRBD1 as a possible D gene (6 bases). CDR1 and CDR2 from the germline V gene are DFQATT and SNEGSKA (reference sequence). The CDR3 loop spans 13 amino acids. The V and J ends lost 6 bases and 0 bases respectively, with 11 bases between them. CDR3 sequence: CSALDSPNYGYTF. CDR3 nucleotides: TGCAGTGCATTGGACAGCCCTAACTATGGCTACACCTTC.

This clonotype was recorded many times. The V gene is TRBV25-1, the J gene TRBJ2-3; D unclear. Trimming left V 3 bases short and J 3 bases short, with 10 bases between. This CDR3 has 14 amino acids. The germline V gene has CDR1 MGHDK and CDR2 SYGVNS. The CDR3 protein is CASSESKGTDTQYF. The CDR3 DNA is TGTGCCAGCAGTGAGTCTAAGGGAACAGATACGCAGTATTTT.

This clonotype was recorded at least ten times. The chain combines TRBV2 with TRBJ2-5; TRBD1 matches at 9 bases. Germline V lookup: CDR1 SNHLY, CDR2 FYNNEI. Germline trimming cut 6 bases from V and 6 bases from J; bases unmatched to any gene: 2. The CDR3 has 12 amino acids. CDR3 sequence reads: CASRQGAKTQYF. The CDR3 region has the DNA TGTGCCAGCAGACAGGGGGCAAAGACCCAGTACTTC.

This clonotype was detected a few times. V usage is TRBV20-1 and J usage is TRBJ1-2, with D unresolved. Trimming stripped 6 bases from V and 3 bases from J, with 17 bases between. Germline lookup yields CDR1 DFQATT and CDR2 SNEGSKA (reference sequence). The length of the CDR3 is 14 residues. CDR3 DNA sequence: TGCAGTGCCTCGGGCTTTTCGGAGGACTATGGCTACACCTTC. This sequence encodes CSASGFSEDYGYTF.

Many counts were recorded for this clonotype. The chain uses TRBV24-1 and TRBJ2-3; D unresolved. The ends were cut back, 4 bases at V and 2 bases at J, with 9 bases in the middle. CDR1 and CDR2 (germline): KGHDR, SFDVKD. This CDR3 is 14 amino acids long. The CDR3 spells CATSEPRSTDTQYF. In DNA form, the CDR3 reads TGTGCCACCAGTGAGCCGCGGTCCACAGATACGCAGTATTTT.

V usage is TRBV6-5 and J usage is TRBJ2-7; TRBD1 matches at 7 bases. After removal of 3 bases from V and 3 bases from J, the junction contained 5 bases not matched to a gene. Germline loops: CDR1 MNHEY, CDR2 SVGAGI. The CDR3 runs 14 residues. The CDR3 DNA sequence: TGTGCCAGCAGTTATAGACAGGGTTACTACGAGCAGTACTTC. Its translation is CASSYRQGYYEQYF.

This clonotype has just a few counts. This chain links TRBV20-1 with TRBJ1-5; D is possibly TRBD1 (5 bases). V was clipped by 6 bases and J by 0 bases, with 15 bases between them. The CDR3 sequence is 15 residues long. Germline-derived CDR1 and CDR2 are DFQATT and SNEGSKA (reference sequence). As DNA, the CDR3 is TGCAGTGCCCATAAGGGGACCCTTAGCAATCAGCCCCAGCATTTT. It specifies CSAHKGTLSNQPQHF.

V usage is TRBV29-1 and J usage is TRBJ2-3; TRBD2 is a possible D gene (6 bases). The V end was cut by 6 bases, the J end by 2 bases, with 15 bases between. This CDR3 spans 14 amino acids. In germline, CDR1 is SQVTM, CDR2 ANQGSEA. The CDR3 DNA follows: TGCAGCGTAGAGGGGACGGGACTCACAGATACGCAGTATTTT. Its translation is CSVEGTGLTDTQYF.

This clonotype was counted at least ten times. Here the CDR3 DNA reads TGTGCCAGCTCACCCGGACAGACCACAGATACGCAGTATTTT. Its translation is CASSPGQTTDTQYF. This chain joins TRBV18 and TRBJ2-3; D might be TRBD1 (6 bases). Looked up from germline, CDR1 is KGHSH and CDR2 is LQKENI. The CDR3 extends over 14 amino acids. Trimming cost V 3 bases and J 2 bases, with 9 bases left between them.

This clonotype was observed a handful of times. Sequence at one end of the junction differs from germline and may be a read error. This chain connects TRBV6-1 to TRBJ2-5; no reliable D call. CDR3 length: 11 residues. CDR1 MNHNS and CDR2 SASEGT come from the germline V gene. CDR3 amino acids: CASSEAGPPDF. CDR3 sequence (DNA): TGTGCCAGCAGTGAGGCCGGACCTCCGGACTTC.

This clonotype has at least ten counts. As DNA, the CDR3 is TGCGCCAGCAGCCCCACCCCACTTATACACGGGAATACGCAGTATTTT. This gives the protein CASSPTPLIHGNTQYF. The V and J genes are TRBV5-1 and TRBJ2-3; the D gene is possibly TRBD2 (5 bases). CDR1 and CDR2 from the germline V gene are SGHRS and YFSETQ. The CDR3 has 16 residues. V was cut by 4 bases and J by 7 bases, with 22 bases left in between.

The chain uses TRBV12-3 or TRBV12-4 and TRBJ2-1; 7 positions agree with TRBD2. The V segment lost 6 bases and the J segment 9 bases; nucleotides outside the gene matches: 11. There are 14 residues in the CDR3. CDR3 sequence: CASRRRTAGVEQFF. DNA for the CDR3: TGTGCCAGCAGGAGGAGGACCGCGGGGGTTGAGCAGTTCTTC.

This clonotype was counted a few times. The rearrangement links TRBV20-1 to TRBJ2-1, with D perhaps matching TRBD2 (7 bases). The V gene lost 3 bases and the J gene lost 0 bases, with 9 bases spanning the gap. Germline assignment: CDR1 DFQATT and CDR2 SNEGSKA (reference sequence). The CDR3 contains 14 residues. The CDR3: CSASGGRSYNEQFF. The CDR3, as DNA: TGCAGTGCTAGCGGGGGGCGCTCCTACAATGAGCAGTTCTTC.

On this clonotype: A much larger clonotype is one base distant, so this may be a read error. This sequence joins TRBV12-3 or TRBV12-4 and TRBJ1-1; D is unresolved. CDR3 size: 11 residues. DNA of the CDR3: TGTGCCGGCAGTTTAATGGCTGAAGCTTTCTTT. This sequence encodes CAGSLMAEAFF.